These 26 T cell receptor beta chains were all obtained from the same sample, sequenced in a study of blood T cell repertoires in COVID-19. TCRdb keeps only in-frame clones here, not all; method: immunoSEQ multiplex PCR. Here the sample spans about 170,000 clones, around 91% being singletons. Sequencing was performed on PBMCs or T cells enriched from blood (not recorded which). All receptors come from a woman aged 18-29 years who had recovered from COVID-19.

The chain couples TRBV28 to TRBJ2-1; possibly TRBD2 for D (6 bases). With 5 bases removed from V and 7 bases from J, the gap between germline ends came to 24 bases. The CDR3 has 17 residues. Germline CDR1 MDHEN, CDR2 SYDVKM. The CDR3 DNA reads TGTGCCAGCAGTCGGACATCCGAGAGCGGGTTTGAAAATGAGCAGTTCTTC. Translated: CASSRTSESGFENEQFF.

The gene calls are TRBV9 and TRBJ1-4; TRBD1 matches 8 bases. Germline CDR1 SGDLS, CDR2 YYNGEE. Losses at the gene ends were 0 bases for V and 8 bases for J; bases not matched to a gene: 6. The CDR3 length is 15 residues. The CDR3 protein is CASSVGQGAREKLFF. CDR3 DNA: TGTGCCAGCAGCGTAGGGCAGGGGGCGAGGGAAAAACTGTTTTTT.

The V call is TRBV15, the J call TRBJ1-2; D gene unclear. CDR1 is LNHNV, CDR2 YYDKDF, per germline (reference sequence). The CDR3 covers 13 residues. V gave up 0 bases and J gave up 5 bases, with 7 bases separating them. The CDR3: CATSRDSGYGYTF. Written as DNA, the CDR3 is TGTGCCACCAGCAGAGATTCGGGGTATGGCTACACCTTC. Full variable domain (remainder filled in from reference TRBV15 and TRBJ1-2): DAMVIQNPRYQVTQFGKPVTLSCSQTLNHNVMYWYQQKSSQAPKLLFHYYDKDFNNEADTPDNFQSRRPNTSFCFLDIRSPGLGDTAMYLCATSRDSGYGYTFGSGTRLTVV.

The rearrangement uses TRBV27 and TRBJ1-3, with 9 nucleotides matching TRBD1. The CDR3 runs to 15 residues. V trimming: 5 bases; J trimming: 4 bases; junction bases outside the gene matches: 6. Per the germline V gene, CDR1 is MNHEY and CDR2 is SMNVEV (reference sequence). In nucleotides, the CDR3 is TGTGCCAGCAGTACTACAGGGGGCTGGGGAAACACCATATATTTT. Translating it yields CASSTTGGWGNTIYF.

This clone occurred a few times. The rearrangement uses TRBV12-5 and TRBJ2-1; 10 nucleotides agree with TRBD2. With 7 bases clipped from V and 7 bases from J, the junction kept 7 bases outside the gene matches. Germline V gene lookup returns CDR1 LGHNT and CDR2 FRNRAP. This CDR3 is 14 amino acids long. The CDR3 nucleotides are TGTGCTAGTGACTCAAGCGGGAGGGCGAATGAGCAGTTCTTC. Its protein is CASDSSGRANEQFF.

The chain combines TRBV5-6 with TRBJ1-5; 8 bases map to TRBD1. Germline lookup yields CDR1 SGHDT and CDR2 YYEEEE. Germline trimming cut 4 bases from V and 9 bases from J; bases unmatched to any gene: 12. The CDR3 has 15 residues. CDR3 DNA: TGTGCCAGCAGCCTCAGACAGGGGTGGAAGGGGCCCCAGCATTTT. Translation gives CASSLRQGWKGPQHF.

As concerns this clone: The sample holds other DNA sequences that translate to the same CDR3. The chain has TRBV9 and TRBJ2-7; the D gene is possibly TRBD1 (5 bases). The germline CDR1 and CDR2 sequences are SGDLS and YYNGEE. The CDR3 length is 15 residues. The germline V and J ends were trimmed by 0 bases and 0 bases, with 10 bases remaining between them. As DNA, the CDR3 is TGTGCCAGCAGCGTAGGGCAGGGTGCCTCCTACGAGCAGTACTTC. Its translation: CASSVGQGASYEQYF.

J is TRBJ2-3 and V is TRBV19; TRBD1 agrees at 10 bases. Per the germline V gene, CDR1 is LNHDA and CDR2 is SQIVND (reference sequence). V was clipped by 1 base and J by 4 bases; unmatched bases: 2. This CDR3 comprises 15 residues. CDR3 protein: CASSIGQGAADTQYF. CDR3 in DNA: TGTGCCAGTAGTATAGGACAGGGGGCGGCAGATACGCAGTATTTT.

The CDR3 nucleotides read TGTGCCAGCAGCGCAGGATCACTCCCCAACGAGCAGTACTTC. This sequence encodes CASSAGSLPNEQYF. J is TRBJ2-7 and V is TRBV9, with no clear D. The CDR3 is made up of 14 amino acids. Trimming stripped 3 bases from V and 5 bases from J, with 15 bases between. CDR1 is SGDLS and CDR2 is YYNGEE in the germline V gene. Based on the CDR3 plus reference TRBV9 and TRBJ2-7, the full variable domain is DSGVTQTPKHLITATGQRVTLRCSPRSGDLSVYWYQQSLDQGLQFLIQYYNGEERAKGNILERFSAQQFPDLHSELNLSSLELGDSALYFCASSAGSLPNEQYFGPGTRLTVT.

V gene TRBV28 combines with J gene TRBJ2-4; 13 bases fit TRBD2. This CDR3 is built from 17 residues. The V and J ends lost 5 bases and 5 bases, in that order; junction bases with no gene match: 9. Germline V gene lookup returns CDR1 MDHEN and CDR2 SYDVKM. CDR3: CASSDTSGRGGQNIQYF. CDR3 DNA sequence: TGTGCCAGCAGTGATACTAGCGGGAGGGGAGGTCAAAACATTCAGTACTTC.

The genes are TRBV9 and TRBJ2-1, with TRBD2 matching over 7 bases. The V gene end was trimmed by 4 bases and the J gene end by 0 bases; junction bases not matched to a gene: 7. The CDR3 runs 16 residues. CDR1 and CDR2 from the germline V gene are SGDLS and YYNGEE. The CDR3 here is CASSPRSSGSYNEQFF. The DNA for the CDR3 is TGTGCCAGCAGCCCCCGATCTAGCGGCTCCTACAATGAGCAGTTCTTC.

CDR3 region: CASSEGQGRYGYTF. The CDR3 DNA is TGTGCCAGCTCGGAGGGACAGGGCCGCTATGGCTACACCTTC. The chain links TRBV5-4 to TRBJ1-2, with TRBD1 matching over 9 bases. The V segment lost 7 bases and the J segment 4 bases; nucleotides outside the gene matches: 8. The CDR3 runs 14 residues. CDR1 and CDR2 from the germline V gene are SGHNT and YYREEE (reference sequence).

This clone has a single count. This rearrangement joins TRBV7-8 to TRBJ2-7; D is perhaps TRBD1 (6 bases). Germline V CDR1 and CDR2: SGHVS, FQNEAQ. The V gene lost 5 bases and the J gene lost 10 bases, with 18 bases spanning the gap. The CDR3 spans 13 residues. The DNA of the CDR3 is TGTGCCAGCAGCCTAAACAGGGCGCCTAACCAGTACTTC. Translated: CASSLNRAPNQYF.

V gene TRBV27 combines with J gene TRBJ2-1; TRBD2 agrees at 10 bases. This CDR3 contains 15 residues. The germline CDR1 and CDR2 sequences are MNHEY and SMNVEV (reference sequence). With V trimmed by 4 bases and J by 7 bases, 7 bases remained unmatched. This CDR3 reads CASSSEREGGNEQFF. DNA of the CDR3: TGTGCCAGCAGTTCTGAGCGGGAGGGAGGGAATGAGCAGTTCTTC.

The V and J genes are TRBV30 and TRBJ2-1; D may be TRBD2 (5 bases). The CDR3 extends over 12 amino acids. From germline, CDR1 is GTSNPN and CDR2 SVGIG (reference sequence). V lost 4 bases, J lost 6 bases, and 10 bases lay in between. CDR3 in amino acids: CAWTDSSNEQFF. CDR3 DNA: TGTGCCTGGACGGACTCCAGCAATGAGCAGTTCTTC.

Written as DNA, the CDR3 is TGTGCCAGCAGTTTACTGGGGACTAGCGGGAGTCTTCGCACAGATACGCAGTATTTT. Translated, it gives CASSLLGTSGSLRTDTQYF. V gene TRBV27 combines with J gene TRBJ2-3, with 14 bases aligning to TRBD2. Germline trimming cut 2 bases from V and 1 base from J; bases unmatched to any gene: 8. CDR1 MNHEY and CDR2 SMNVEV come from the germline V gene (reference sequence). The CDR3 is 19 amino acids.

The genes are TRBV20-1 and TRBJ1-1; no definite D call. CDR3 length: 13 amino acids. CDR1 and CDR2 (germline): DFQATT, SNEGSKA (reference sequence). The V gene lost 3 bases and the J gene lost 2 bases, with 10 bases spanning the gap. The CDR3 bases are TGCAGTGCTAGTCGACATCTAAACACTGAAGCTTTCTTT. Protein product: CSASRHLNTEAFF.

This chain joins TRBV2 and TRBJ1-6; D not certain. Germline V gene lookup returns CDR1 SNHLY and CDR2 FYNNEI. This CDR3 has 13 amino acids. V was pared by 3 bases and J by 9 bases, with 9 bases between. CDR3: CASSDTMSSPLHF. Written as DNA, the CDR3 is TGTGCCAGCAGTGACACCATGAGTTCACCCCTCCACTTT.

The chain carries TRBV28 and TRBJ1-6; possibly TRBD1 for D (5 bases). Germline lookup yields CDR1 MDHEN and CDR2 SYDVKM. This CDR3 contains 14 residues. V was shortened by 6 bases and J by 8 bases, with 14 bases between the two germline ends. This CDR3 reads CASSNGGGYSPLHF. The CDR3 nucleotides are TGTGCCAGCAGCAACGGCGGGGGTTATTCACCCCTCCACTTT.

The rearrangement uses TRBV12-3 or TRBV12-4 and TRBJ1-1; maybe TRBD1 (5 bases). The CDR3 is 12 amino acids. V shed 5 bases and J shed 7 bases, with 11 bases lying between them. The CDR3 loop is CASSPTGVEAFF. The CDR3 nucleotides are TGTGCCAGCAGTCCCACGGGGGTTGAAGCTTTCTTT.

The CDR3: CASSYSRGEQFF. The DNA of the CDR3 is TGTGCCAGCAGTTACTCGCGGGGTGAGCAGTTCTTC. The gene calls are TRBV6-2 or TRBV6-3 and TRBJ2-1; weak D call: TRBD2 (6 bases). This CDR3 region has 12 residues. Germline V CDR1 and CDR2: MNHEY, SVGEGT. Trimming stripped 0 bases from V and 9 bases from J, with 6 bases between.

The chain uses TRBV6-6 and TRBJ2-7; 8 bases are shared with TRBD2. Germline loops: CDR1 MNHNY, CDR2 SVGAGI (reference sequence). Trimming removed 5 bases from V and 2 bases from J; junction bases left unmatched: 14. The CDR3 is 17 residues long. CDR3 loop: CASSPRITSGPAYEQYF. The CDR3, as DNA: TGTGCCAGCAGTCCCCGGATAACTAGCGGACCGGCCTACGAGCAGTACTTC.

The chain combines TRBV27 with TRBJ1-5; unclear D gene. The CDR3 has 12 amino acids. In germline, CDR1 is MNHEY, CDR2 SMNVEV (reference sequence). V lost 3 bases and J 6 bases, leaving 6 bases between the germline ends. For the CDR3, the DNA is TGTGCCAGCAGTTTGGGGAGTCAGCCCCAGCATTTT. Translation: CASSLGSQPQHF.

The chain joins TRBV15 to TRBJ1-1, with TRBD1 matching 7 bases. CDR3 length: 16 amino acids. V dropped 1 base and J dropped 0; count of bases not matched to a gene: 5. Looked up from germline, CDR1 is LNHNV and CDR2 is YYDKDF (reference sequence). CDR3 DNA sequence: TGTGCCACCAGCAGAGGGGACAGCGTTCTGAACACTGAAGCTTTCTTT. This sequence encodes CATSRGDSVLNTEAFF.

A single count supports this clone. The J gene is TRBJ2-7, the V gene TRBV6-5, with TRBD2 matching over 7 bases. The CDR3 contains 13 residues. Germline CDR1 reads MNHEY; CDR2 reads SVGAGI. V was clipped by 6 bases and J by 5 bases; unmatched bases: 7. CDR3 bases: TGTGCCAGCAGGACCGCGGGAGCCCACGAGCAGTACTTC. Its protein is CASRTAGAHEQYF.

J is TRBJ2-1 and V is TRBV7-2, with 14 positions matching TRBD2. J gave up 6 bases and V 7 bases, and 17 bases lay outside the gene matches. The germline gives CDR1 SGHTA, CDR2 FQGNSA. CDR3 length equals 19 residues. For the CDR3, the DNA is TGTGCCAGCACCACCGAGACTAGCGGGAGGGTCAGGCCGAGCAATGAGCAGTTCTTC. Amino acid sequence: CASTTETSGRVRPSNEQFF.